This TCR beta chain originates from a study of blood T cell repertoires in COVID-19. Study background: Nucleic acid was either cDNA or gDNA, and it came from T cells, B-cell-depleted T cells, or PBMCs.

In the authors' methods: The assay estimated nucleated cells by amplifying reference gene primers. Clones were read by immunoSEQ multiplex PCR, and TCRdb kept only the in-frame ones, dropping some. V, J and clone size are taken as reported in that table, and D and trimming were inferred from the DNA itself. The sample carries about 130,000 clones, 85% recorded once. The CDR3 is 19 amino acids. Germline CDR1 is SEHNR and CDR2 is FQNEAQ (reference sequence). V trimming: 2 bases; J trimming: 1 base; junction bases outside the gene matches: 11. The clonotype was recovered from a human donor in a cohort sampled during active COVID-19. The chain has TRBV7-9 and TRBJ2-3; 11 bases line up with TRBD2. Sequenced sample: peripheral blood. The CDR3 DNA reads as TGTGCCAGCAGCTTAAGGTCTCTAGCGGGGGGCGATCGCACAGATACGCAGTATTTT. Residues: CASSLRSLAGGDRTDTQYF.